The sequence of this T cell receptor beta chain was determined in a study of metastatic and nonmetastatic thyroid tumors. Study in general: Across peripheral blood and tumor or nodule tissue samples taken from malignant and benign thyroid patients, the repertoires were compared with one another.

About this clone itself: Its antigen remains unidentified.

All patients were treatment-naive before thyroid surgery. Using MiXCR, TCRdb reanalyzed the PCR reads. The table records 35,000 to 45,000 clones, around an eighth of them present only once. General observations from the study: For both blood and tumor, malignant thyroid tumors reportedly showed significantly higher TCR beta diversity than benign nodules did.

The CDR3 extends over 14 amino acids. Germline V lookup: CDR1 MNHEY, CDR2 SVGEGT. The V gene lost 6 bases and the J gene lost 9 bases, with 15 bases spanning the gap. The sample was blood. The gene calls are TRBV6-2 or TRBV6-3 and TRBJ1-6; weak D call: TRBD1 (5 bases). This TCR derives from a male donor with papillary thyroid cancer or a benign thyroid nodule (not recorded which). Some clones in this sample may be carry-over from other donors' samples. This chain's CDR3 is CASSLVGQRSPLHF. For the CDR3, the DNA is TGTGCCAGCAGCTTAGTCGGACAACGTTCACCCCTCCACTTT.